Given below is one TCR beta chain in context. The antigen remains undetermined. This sample is part of a study of identical twins. Study-wide results and caveats: Out-of-frame alpha sequences common to twins exhibited an excess of low generation probability.

Using its own MiXCR run on the 5' RACE reads, TCRdb lists one record per CDR3 protein. This sample carries about 530,000 distinct CDR3 sequences, 20% to 25% of them seen once, and the ten largest clones take more than 0.4%. CDR1 is DFQATT, CDR2 SNEGSKA, per germline (reference sequence). V dropped 0 bases and J dropped 5; count of bases not matched to a gene: 7. This CDR3 has 17 residues. In addition, the sample was reused for a study of yellow fever vaccine responses in identical twins.

The receptor was isolated from a woman aged 18-35 years in good health. The sequencing sample was made of CD4+ T cells sorted from blood. V and J are TRBV20-1 and TRBJ2-1, with 13 positions matching TRBD2. CDR3 nucleotides: TGCAGTGCTAGAGACCCGGGACTAGCGGGAAGGGACAATGAGCAGTTCTTC. Amino acids: CSARDPGLAGRDNEQFF.